The subject of this entry is one T cell receptor (beta chain). Antigen: not known. The people who gave samples were healthy Caucasians from Russia, aged roughly 6 to 95. PCR was performed a second time for about 7 to 11 cycles using a sample-barcoded 5' primer and a J-beta primer mix. TCRdb redid the calling of the 5' RACE reads with MiXCR, one entry per CDR3 protein. The table has 2 million or so distinct CDR3 sequences, roughly 49% seen once. This record comes from a study of blood T cells in healthy people across ages. Across the whole study: The template switching approach captured approximately one barcoded beta molecule for every two T cells.

CDR3 length equals 14 residues. The germline V gene encodes CDR1 SGHTA and CDR2 FQGNSA. V dropped 5 bases and J dropped 8; count of bases not matched to a gene: 9. The study, taken as a whole, reports: For the donors, CMV status was unknown and possibly confounded expanded clonotype changes.

This chain connects TRBV7-2 to TRBJ1-5; 7 bases are a match to TRBD1. This sequence was found in a woman between 40 and 55 years old in good health. The sequenced sample was blood. CDR3: CASSLDRERKPQHF. The CDR3 DNA reads TGTGCCAGCAGCCTAGACAGGGAGCGTAAGCCCCAGCATTTT.